This T cell receptor (beta chain) was observed in a study of human T cells and chemical hapten exposure. Looking at the study overall: The sensitizing agent was 2% DPC, placed on about 2 cm by about 2 cm of upper inner arm skin. Diphenylcyclopropenone was applied weekly to patients' scalps across the roughly 23-week study.

This clonotype was seen a few times. Its specificity is not known. Overall study findings and caveats: Patch test score showed a positive correlation with PT1 expanded TCR counts. Alopecia was present in the donors, so their immune response may differ from healthy people's.

One entry per CDR3 protein, called by TCRdb with MiXCR from the RACE reads. The profile shows 85,000 or so distinct CDR3 sequences, 11% of them singletons. From germline, CDR1 is SEHNR and CDR2 FQNEAQ (reference sequence). The CDR3 runs to 13 residues. V lost 9 bases and J lost 2, with 12 bases in between. Noted time point: patch test 2, 6 weeks after DPC sensitization. Specified treatment: therapeutic diphenylcyclopropenone sensitization with weekly scalp DPC. The receptor was derived from a man aged 18 to 35 with alopecia areata. Some clones in this sample may be carry-over from other donors' samples. The V gene is TRBV7-9, the J gene TRBJ2-3; D is perhaps TRBD1 or TRBD2 (5 bases each). Sequencing used whole blood, obtained in connection with sensitization to the hapten diphenylcyclopropenone (DPC). The CDR3 reads CASPQGDTDTQYF. In nucleotides, the CDR3 is TGTGCCAGTCCTCAGGGAGACACAGATACGCAGTATTTT.